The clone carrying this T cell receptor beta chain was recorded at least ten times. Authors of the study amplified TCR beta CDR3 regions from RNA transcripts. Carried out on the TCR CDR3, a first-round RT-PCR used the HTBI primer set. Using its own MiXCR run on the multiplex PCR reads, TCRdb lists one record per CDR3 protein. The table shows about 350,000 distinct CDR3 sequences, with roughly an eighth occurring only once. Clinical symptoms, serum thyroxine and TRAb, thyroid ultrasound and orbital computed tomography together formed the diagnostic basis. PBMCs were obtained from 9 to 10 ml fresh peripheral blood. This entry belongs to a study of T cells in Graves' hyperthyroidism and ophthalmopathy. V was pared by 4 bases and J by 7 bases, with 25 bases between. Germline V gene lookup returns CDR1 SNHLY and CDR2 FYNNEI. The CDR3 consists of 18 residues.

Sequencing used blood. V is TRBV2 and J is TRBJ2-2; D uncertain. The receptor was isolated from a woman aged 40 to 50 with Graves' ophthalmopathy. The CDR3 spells CASSVYQGTDFVDGELFF. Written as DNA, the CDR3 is TGTGCCAGCAGTGTTTACCAAGGAACAGATTTCGTGGACGGGGAGCTGTTTTTT.